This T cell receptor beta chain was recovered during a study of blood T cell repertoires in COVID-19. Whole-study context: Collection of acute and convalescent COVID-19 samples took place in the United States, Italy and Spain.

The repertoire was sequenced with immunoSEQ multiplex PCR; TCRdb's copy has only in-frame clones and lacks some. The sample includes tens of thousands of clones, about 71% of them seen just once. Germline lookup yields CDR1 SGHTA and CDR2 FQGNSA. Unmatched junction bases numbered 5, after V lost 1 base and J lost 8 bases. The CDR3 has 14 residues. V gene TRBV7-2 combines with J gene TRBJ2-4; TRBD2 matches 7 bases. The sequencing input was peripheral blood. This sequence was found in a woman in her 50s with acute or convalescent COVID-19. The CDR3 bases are TGTGCCAGCAGCTTAGATGGGGGAGGGGACATTCAGTACTTC. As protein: CASSLDGGGDIQYF.